The clone carrying this TCR beta chain has ten or more counts. Its antigen is not identified. As part of library construction, unique molecular identifiers were attached to individual cDNA molecules. TCRdb reanalysed the 5' RACE reads using MiXCR and keeps one entry per CDR3 protein. This repertoire shows 55,000 to 80,000 distinct CDR3 sequences, 7% to 9.5% found once; its top ten account for 13%. The data belong to a study of early T cells in non-severe SARS-CoV-2 infection. The wider study: Sequenced bulk RNA came from whole blood that was unsorted, and chains were unpaired.

The CDR3 sequence is 13 residues long. Germline V gene lookup returns CDR1 GTSNPN and CDR2 SVGIG (reference sequence). With 1 base removed from V and 3 bases from J, the gap between germline ends came to 9 bases. Study findings and constraints: Private and CD4 specificities were missed by VDJdb matching, skewed to anti-spike CD8.

V usage is TRBV30 and J usage is TRBJ1-2; possibly TRBD1 for D (5 bases). Sequences were derived from whole blood, sampled at baseline. This receptor was obtained from an adult who was a healthcare worker with PCR-confirmed SARS-CoV-2 infection or an uninfected control (not recorded which). In DNA, the CDR3 is TGTGCCTGGAGTGCCGGGACTCACTATGGCTACACCTTC. It codes for CAWSAGTHYGYTF. Looking up the rest from reference TRBV30 and TRBJ1-2 gives the full variable domain: SQTIHQWPATLVQPVGSPLSLECTVEGTSNPNLYWYRQAAGRGLQLLFYSVGIGQISSEVPQNLSASRPQDRQFILSSKKLLLSDSGFYLCAWSAGTHYGYTFGSGTRLTVV.